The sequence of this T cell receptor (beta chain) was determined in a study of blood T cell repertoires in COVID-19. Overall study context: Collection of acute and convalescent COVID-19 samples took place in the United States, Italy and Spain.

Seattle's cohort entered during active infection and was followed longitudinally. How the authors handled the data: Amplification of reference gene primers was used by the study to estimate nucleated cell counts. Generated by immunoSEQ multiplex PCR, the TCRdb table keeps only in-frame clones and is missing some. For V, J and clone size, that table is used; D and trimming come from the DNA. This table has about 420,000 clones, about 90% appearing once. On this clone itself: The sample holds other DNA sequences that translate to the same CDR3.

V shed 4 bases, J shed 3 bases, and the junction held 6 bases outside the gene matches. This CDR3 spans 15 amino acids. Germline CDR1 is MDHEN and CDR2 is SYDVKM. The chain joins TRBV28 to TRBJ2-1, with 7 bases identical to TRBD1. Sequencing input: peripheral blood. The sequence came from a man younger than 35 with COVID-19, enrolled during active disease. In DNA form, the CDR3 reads TGTGCCAGCAGTTCGACAGGGACAAGCTACAATGAGCAGTTCTTC. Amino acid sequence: CASSSTGTSYNEQFF.